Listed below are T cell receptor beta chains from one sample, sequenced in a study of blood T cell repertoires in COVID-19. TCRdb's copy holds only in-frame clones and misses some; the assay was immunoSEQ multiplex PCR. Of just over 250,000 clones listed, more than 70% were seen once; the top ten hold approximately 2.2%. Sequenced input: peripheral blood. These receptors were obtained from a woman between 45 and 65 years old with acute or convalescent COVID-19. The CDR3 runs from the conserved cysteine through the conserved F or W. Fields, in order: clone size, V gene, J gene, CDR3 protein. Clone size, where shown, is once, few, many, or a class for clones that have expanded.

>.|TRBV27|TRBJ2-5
CASSLLRDREETQYF
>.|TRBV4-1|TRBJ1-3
CASRCPPGTAISGNTIYF
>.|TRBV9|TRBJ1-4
CASSAPEFLGAQDRRKLFF
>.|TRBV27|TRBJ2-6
CASSLAQGSSGANVLTF
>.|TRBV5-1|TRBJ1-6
CASSLGQGDREISPLHF
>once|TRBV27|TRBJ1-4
CASRPTQGAYSTNEKLFF
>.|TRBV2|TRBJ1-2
CASSWTGMSYGYTF
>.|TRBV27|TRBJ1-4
CASQGGAATNEKLFF
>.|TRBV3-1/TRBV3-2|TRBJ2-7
CASSPTLLAGGSEQYF
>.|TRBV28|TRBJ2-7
CASSLKLGTGETYEQYF
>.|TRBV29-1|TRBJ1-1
CSVDKAFF
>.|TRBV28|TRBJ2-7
CASRTGTGTHEQYF
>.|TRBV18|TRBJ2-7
CASSPPAGGGPYEQYF
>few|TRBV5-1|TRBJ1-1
CASSTRDRGRLVAFF
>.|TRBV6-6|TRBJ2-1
CASKLPGLYNEQFF
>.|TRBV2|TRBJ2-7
CASGRHTYEQYF
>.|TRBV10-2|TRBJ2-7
CASSLFMSGSNEQYF
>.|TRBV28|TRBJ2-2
CASSLWEADTGELFF
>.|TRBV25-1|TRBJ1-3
CASSPRTDLSGNTIYF
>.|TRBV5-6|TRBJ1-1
CASSRFGTANTEAFF
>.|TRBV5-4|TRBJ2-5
CASSFGTGGETQYF
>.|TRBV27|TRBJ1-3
CASRLQGSGNTIYF
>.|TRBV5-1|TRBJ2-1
CASRELAGGFNEQFF
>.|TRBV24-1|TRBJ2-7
CATSDGGSSYEQYF
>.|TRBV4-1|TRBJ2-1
CASSQRSGLEQFF
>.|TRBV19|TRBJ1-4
CASSKSGTVPRGNEKLFF
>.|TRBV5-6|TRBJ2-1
CASSFISGSNEQFF
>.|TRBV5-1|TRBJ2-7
CASSLAPPGQGSGEQYF
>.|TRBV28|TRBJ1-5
CASIKGGPYQPQHF
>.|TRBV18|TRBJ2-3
CASSPPRLAGATDTQYF
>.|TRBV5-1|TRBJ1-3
CASSLVAGSGNTIYF
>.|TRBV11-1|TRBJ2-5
CASSSQGPETQYF
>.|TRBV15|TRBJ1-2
CATSREKGSFGYTF
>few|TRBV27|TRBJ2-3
CATQPGWLVLSTDTQYF
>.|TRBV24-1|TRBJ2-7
CATSLTGSYEQYF
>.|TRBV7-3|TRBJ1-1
CASSLWGGMNTEAFF
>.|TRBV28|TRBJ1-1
CASSSYPTGMNTEAFF
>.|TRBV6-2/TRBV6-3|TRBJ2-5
CASSYSRQAYGTQYF
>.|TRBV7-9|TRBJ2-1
CASSLGTSGVYNEQFF
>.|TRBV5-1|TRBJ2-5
CASSPRQGVGGETQYF
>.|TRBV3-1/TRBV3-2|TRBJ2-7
CASSQDYGEQYF
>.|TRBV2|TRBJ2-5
CASRTDQETQYF
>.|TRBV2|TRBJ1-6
CASSSRSSQRPLHF